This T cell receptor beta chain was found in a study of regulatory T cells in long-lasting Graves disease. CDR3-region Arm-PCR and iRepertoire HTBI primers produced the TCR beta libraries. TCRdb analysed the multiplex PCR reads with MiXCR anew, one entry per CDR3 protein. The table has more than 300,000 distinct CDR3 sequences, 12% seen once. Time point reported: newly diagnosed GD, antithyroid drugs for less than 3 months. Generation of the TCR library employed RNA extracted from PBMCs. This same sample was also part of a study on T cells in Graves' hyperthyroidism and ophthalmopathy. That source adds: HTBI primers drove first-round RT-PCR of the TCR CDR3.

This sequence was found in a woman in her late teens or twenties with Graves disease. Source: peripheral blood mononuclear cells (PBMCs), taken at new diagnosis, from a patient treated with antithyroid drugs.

CDR3 DNA sequence: TGTGCCAGCAGTGTGCAGGGACCCTACAATGAGCAGTTCTTC. It codes for CASSVQGPYNEQFF. J is TRBJ2-1 and V is TRBV28; either TRBD1 or TRBD2 may supply D (5 bases each). Trimming left V 5 bases short and J 2 bases short, with 10 bases between. The CDR3 runs to 14 residues. Germline V lookup: CDR1 MDHEN, CDR2 SYDVKM.